The 27 T cell receptor beta chains below all came from one sample that was sequenced in a study of yellow fever vaccine responses in identical twins (dated by TCRdb to 2016 to 2018). The protocol used for the library was RT-PCR. Sequenced using an Illumina HiSeq 2500. Starting from the raw public reads, TCRdb applied fastp trimming at Q25, assembled clones with MiXCR and retained in-frame beta chains. Every distinct CDR3 protein forms one entry, paired with its most common genes and DNA. The sample table contains roughly 2,000 distinct CDR3 sequences; only one count was recorded for around 86% of them. The ten biggest clones cover 6.3% of the sample. Sample: T cells from blood (PBMCs), unsorted or a sorted subset (not recorded which), taken before or after yellow fever vaccination (not recorded which). Receptor source: a woman younger than 35 who received the yellow fever vaccine. Donor details come from another sample of the same person, matched by shared clones.

The chain uses TRBV13 and TRBJ2-1; weak D call: TRBD2 (5 bases). The V end was cut by 2 bases, the J end by 7 bases, with 6 bases between. The germline V gene encodes CDR1 PRHDT and CDR2 FYEKMQ (reference sequence). The CDR3 has 12 amino acids. The DNA for the CDR3 is TGTGCCAGCAGCTTAAGGACTAATGAGCAGTTCTTC. Residues: CASSLRTNEQFF.

The DNA of the CDR3 is TGTGCCAGCAGCTTAGCCCGGGCCCAGAACACTGAAGCTTTCTTT. This gives the protein CASSLARAQNTEAFF. The V gene is TRBV11-3, the J gene TRBJ1-1; D is uncertain. Trimming shortened V by 1 base and J by 1 base, and 10 bases separated the two germline ends. This CDR3 spans 15 amino acids. Per the germline V gene, CDR1 is SGHNT and CDR2 is YENEEA.

The chain links TRBV28 to TRBJ2-2, with TRBD1 matching over 8 bases. CDR1 and CDR2 (germline): MDHEN, SYDVKM. The CDR3 length is 15 residues. Trimming took 10 bases from V and 1 from J; bases not matched to a gene: 8. The CDR3 protein is CATTPGTGNTGELFF. In DNA form, the CDR3 reads TGTGCCACAACTCCTGGGACAGGGAACACCGGGGAGCTGTTTTTT. The variable domain in full, completed from reference TRBV28 and TRBJ2-2, reads DVKVTQSSRYLVKRTGEKVFLECVQDMDHENMFWYRQDPGLGLRLIYFSYDVKMKEKGDIPEGYSVSREKKERFSLILESASTNQTSMYLCATTPGTGNTGELFFGEGSRLTVL.

The chain couples TRBV14 to TRBJ2-1; D possibly corresponds to TRBD2 (6 bases). This CDR3 contains 11 residues. V was trimmed by 6 bases and J by 9 bases, leaving 9 bases between them. Germline values: CDR1 SGHDN, CDR2 FVKESK. The CDR3 DNA follows: TGTGCCAGCAGTCTCGGGGGTGAGCAGTTCTTC. Translation gives CASSLGGEQFF.

This clonotype was picked up one time. The chain links TRBV5-1 to TRBJ1-1, with TRBD1 matching over 8 bases. The junction had 9 bases not matched to a gene; V was cut back by 1 base and J by 4 bases. The CDR3 has 16 amino acids. The germline gives CDR1 SGHRS, CDR2 YFSETQ. Written as DNA, the CDR3 is TGCGCCAGCAGCTTGCCACTAGACAGGGGAAGCACTGAAGCTTTCTTT. It specifies CASSLPLDRGSTEAFF.

The genes are TRBV21-1 and TRBJ2-7; TRBD1 is the table's D call and was not checked against the DNA. TRBV21-1 is a listed pseudogene. There are 15 residues in the CDR3. The CDR3 loop is CANTSAGTGGHEQYV. The CDR3, as DNA: TGTGCCAACACATCTGCCGGGACAGGGGGCCACGAGCAGTACGTC.

The chain joins TRBV28 to TRBJ1-1; no reliable D call. The CDR3 is 14 amino acids. V gave up 6 bases and J gave up 1 base, with 12 bases separating them. Germline V lookup: CDR1 MDHEN, CDR2 SYDVKM. The CDR3 here is CASSPEFTNTEAFF. The CDR3 DNA reads as TGTGCCAGCAGCCCTGAGTTTACGAACACTGAAGCTTTCTTT.

The V call is TRBV11-2, the J call TRBJ2-1; no clear D. CDR3 length: 14 amino acids. Germline CDR1 SGHAT, CDR2 FQNNGV. V shed 1 base and J shed 0 bases, with 4 bases lying between them. This CDR3 reads CASSLGGSYNEQFF. For the CDR3, the DNA is TGTGCCAGCAGCTTAGGAGGCTCCTACAATGAGCAGTTCTTC.

The chain employs TRBV2 and TRBJ2-7, with D hard to call. This CDR3 spans 13 amino acids. Looked up from germline, CDR1 is SNHLY and CDR2 is FYNNEI. V dropped 2 bases and J dropped 3 bases, with 8 bases sitting between them. The CDR3 coding sequence is TGTGCCAGCAGTGAAACGGAAAACTACGAGCAGTACGTC. Translation: CASSETENYEQYV.

This chain joins TRBV19 and TRBJ2-3, with 9 bases identical to TRBD2. The ends lost 3 bases at V and 3 bases at J; junction bases unmatched: 4. The germline CDR1 and CDR2 sequences are LNHDA and SQIVND (reference sequence). This CDR3 comprises 15 residues. This chain's CDR3 is CASSISSGDTDTQYF. Here the CDR3 DNA reads TGTGCCAGTAGTATTTCTAGCGGGGATACAGATACGCAGTATTTT.

V and J are TRBV10-1 and TRBJ2-3; D unresolved. The V gene's germline CDR1 is WNHNN and CDR2 SYGVQD (reference sequence). The CDR3 totals 13 residues. V was cut by 3 bases and J by 2 bases, with 6 bases left in between. The CDR3 bases are TGCGCCAGCAGTGACGGCAACACAGATACGCAGTATTTT. Its protein product is CASSDGNTDTQYF.

This clonotype was seen a single time. The chain links TRBV4-1 to TRBJ2-5, with 7 nucleotides matching TRBD1. V gave up 4 bases and J gave up 2 bases; unmatched junction bases: 7. Germline V gives CDR1 MGHRA, CDR2 YSYEKL. The CDR3 runs to 15 residues. The CDR3 here is CASSLQDRAQETQYF. In DNA, the CDR3 is TGCGCCAGCAGCCTCCAAGACAGGGCTCAAGAGACCCAGTACTTC.

The chain has TRBV4-3 and TRBJ2-2; D is uncertain. Germline V gene lookup returns CDR1 LGHNA and CDR2 YSLEER. The CDR3 runs 14 residues. The V end lost 4 bases, the J end lost 8 bases, and 14 bases lay between the germline ends. CDR3 DNA sequence: TGCGCCAGCAGCCTCCTTAGCCCGGAGGGGGAGCTGTTTTTT. Encoded protein: CASSLLSPEGELFF.

The CDR3 bases are TGTGCCAGCAGCTTACAGGGTCCGGTCTATGGCTACACCTTC. It yields the protein CASSLQGPVYGYTF. The chain is built from TRBV7-6 and TRBJ1-2, with a tentative D call TRBD1 (5 bases). Trimming left V 2 bases short and J 4 bases short, with 11 bases between. The length of the CDR3 is 14 residues. Germline-derived CDR1 and CDR2 are SGHVS and FNYEAQ. The full variable domain, in which reference TRBV7-6 and TRBJ1-2 provide the parts outside the CDR3, is GAGVSQSPRYKVTKRGQDVALRCDPISGHVSLYWYRQALGQGPEFLTYFNYEAQQDKSGLPNDRFSAERPEGSISTLTIQRTEQRDSAMYRCASSLQGPVYGYTFGSGTRLTVV.

The chain carries TRBV11-1 and TRBJ1-4; tentative D call: TRBD1 (5 bases). The CDR3 is made up of 14 amino acids. V was cut by 5 bases and J by 6 bases, with 13 bases left in between. The germline V gene has CDR1 SGHAT and CDR2 FQDESV (reference sequence). The CDR3 loop reads CASSPDSSDEKLFF. As DNA, the CDR3 is TGTGCCAGCAGCCCCGACAGTTCCGATGAAAAACTGTTTTTT.

The chain links TRBV6-1 to TRBJ1-1; D gene ambiguous. This CDR3 is 12 amino acids long. Germline values: CDR1 MNHNS, CDR2 SASEGT. Deletions cut 4 bases from V and 6 bases from J, with 9 bases between. CDR3 DNA sequence: TGTGCCAGCAGTGGCGGAGCACCTGAAGCTTTCTTT. Translating gives CASSGGAPEAFF.

The V and J genes are TRBV15 and TRBJ2-7, with TRBD1 as a possible D gene (6 bases). Germline V gene data show CDR1 as LNHNV and CDR2 as YYDKDF (reference sequence). CDR3 length: 14 residues. Trimming left V 4 bases short and J 4 bases short, with 14 bases between. CDR3: CATSNPQGPYEQYV. The CDR3 DNA sequence: TGTGCCACCAGCAATCCCCAGGGGCCTTACGAGCAGTACGTC.

This clonotype was picked up a small number of times. The J gene is TRBJ1-3, the V gene TRBV23-1; a weak D match, TRBD1 (6 bases). TRBV23-1 is labeled an ORF, and its function is uncertain. The ends were cut back, 2 bases at V and 8 bases at J, with 16 bases in the middle. The CDR3 consists of 15 residues. The CDR3 DNA reads TGCGCCAGCAGTCAAGGGGGGCTTCAGGCGGACACCATATATTTT. This gives the protein CASSQGGLQADTIYF.

This clonotype was picked up a small number of times. The V and J genes are TRBV20-1 and TRBJ1-5; D perhaps matches TRBD1 (6 bases). CDR1 is DFQATT and CDR2 is SNEGSKA in the germline V gene (reference sequence). The CDR3 length is 16 residues. Trimming cost V 5 bases and J 0 bases, with 17 bases left between them. CDR3 protein: CSAWAQGLHSNQPQHF. The CDR3 coding sequence is TGCAGTGCTTGGGCCCAGGGGCTTCATAGCAATCAGCCCCAGCATTTT.

The genes are TRBV6-2 or TRBV6-3 and TRBJ2-1, with TRBD2 matching over 8 bases. After removal of 1 base from V and 9 bases from J, the junction contained 5 bases not matched to a gene. Germline CDR1 is MNHEY and CDR2 is SVGEGT. The CDR3 covers 14 residues. This CDR3 is CASSYWAGGSEQFF. In DNA form, the CDR3 reads TGTGCCAGCAGTTACTGGGCGGGAGGTTCTGAGCAGTTCTTC.

This clonotype was seen only a few times. The rearrangement joins TRBV2 to TRBJ2-7, with D perhaps matching TRBD1 or TRBD2 (5 bases each). The CDR3 contains 15 residues. Trimming took off 8 bases at V and 6 bases at J, with 23 bases between the two ends. Germline-derived CDR1 and CDR2 are SNHLY and FYNNEI. CDR3 protein: CASYHTGTRVGEQYF. The CDR3 DNA reads TGTGCCAGCTACCACACCGGGACCCGAGTCGGCGAGCAGTACTTC.

This chain uses TRBV14 with TRBJ2-1; D not certain. The germline V gene encodes CDR1 SGHDN and CDR2 FVKESK. V lost 4 bases and J lost 9, with 10 bases in between. The CDR3 extends over 12 amino acids. CDR3 in amino acids: CASSPVPSEQFF. In nucleotides, the CDR3 is TGTGCCAGCAGCCCTGTACCCAGTGAGCAGTTCTTC.

This sequence joins TRBV4-1 and TRBJ1-1; D not certain. V was trimmed by 3 bases and J by 0 bases, leaving 8 bases between them. From germline, CDR1 is MGHRA and CDR2 YSYEKL. This CDR3 has 14 amino acids. In DNA, the CDR3 is TGCGCCAGCAGCCACCAGACGGTGAACACTGAAGCTTTCTTT. Its translation: CASSHQTVNTEAFF.

The rearrangement links TRBV4-2 to TRBJ2-3, with 12 bases lining up with TRBD2. Germline trimming cut 0 bases from V and 2 bases from J; bases unmatched to any gene: 12. CDR1 LGHNA and CDR2 YNFKEQ come from the germline V gene. CDR3 length: 20 residues. The chain's CDR3 is CASSQDPLASGRAYTDTQYF. CDR3 nucleotide sequence: TGTGCCAGCAGCCAAGATCCCCTGGCTAGCGGGAGGGCCTACACAGATACGCAGTATTTT.

This clonotype has more than one count but fewer than ten. This chain links TRBV29-1 with TRBJ2-5; maybe TRBD2 (6 bases). Trimming removed 2 bases from V and 3 bases from J, with 7 bases in between. This CDR3 comprises 12 residues. Germline CDR1 and CDR2: SQVTM and ANQGSEA. The DNA of the CDR3 is TGCAGCGTTGAATGGGGGGAAGAGACCCAGTACTTC. It codes for CSVEWGEETQYF.

This chain links TRBV7-6 with TRBJ2-1; D might be TRBD2 (7 bases). The V gene lost 1 base and the J gene lost 2 bases, with 9 bases spanning the gap. This CDR3 has 15 amino acids. Per the germline V gene, CDR1 is SGHVS and CDR2 is FNYEAQ. CDR3 protein: CASSLEGGAYNEQFF. The CDR3 DNA reads TGTGCCAGCAGCTTAGAAGGGGGGGCCTACAATGAGCAGTTCTTC.

The chain couples TRBV7-6 to TRBJ2-7; tentatively, D is TRBD1 (6 bases). This CDR3 comprises 13 residues. CDR1 is SGHVS, CDR2 FNYEAQ, per germline. V lost 4 bases and J lost 2, with 9 bases in between. The CDR3 sequence: CASSSRDTYEQYF. CDR3 bases: TGTGCCAGCAGCTCCCGGGACACCTACGAGCAGTACTTC.